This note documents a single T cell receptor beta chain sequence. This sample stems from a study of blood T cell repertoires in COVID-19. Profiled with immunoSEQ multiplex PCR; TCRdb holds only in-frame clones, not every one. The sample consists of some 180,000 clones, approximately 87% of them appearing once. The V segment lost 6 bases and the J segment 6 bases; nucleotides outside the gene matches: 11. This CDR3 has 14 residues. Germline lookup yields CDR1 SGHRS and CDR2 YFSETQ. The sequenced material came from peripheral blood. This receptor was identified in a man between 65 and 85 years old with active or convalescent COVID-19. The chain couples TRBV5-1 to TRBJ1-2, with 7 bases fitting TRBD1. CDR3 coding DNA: TGCGCCAGCAATCCGGGACAAGGGGGCGATGGCTACACCTTC. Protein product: CASNPGQGGDGYTF.